The 17 T cell receptor beta chains below come from one sample, sequenced in a study of T-cell reconstitution after alpha-beta-depleted transplantation in children. As it was prepared, the TCRbeta library received unique molecular identifiers. MiXCR, run by TCRdb on the PCR reads, gives a single entry per CDR3 protein. The profile covers around 440,000 distinct CDR3 sequences, with approximately 10% appearing a single time and about 2.1% taken by the ten largest. The sequencing used PBMCs, collected before TCRalphabeta/CD19-depleted stem cell transplant. The receptors come from a child aged 2 to 9 with inherited bone marrow failure, due to receive a stem cell transplant.

This clonotype came up many times. The chain joins TRBV7-9 to TRBJ2-7; 8 bases align to TRBD1. After removal of 5 bases from V and 2 bases from J, the junction contained 8 bases not matched to a gene. The CDR3 sequence is 15 residues long. Per germline, CDR1 SEHNR and CDR2 FQNEAQ (reference sequence). The chain's CDR3 is CASSRWDRQTYEQYF. In DNA form, the CDR3 reads TGTGCCAGCAGCCGTTGGGACAGGCAGACCTACGAGCAGTACTTC.

This clonotype was counted many times. This chain uses TRBV28 with TRBJ2-7; the D gene is possibly TRBD1 (6 bases). Germline CDR1 and CDR2: MDHEN and SYDVKM. The V gene lost 2 bases and the J gene lost 2 bases, with 10 bases spanning the gap. The CDR3 has 14 residues. The CDR3 here is CASSLRTATYEQYF. The CDR3 DNA sequence: TGTGCCAGCAGTTTAAGGACAGCCACCTACGAGCAGTACTTC.

The table lists this clonotype with many counts. CDR3 in DNA: TGTGCCAGCAGCAAAGGCATGAGACTAGGTCGAAACAATGAGCAGTTCTTC. Protein sequence: CASSKGMRLGRNNEQFF. This chain links TRBV7-8 with TRBJ2-1; possibly TRBD2 for D (6 bases). V was cut by 5 bases and J by 5 bases, with 22 bases left in between. The CDR3 consists of 17 residues. Germline lookup yields CDR1 SGHVS and CDR2 FQNEAQ.

This clonotype was seen repeatedly, ten times or more. The chain combines TRBV10-3 with TRBJ2-2; unclear D gene. Germline assignment: CDR1 ENHRY and CDR2 SYGVKD. V lost 0 bases and J lost 1, with 6 bases in between. The CDR3 spans 15 residues. The CDR3 region has the DNA TGTGCCATCAGTGAGTCTGTGGAGAACACCGGGGAGCTGTTTTTT. This encodes CAISESVENTGELFF.

This clonotype was found many times. The chain employs TRBV9 and TRBJ2-3; 7 nucleotides match TRBD2. CDR1 is SGDLS, CDR2 YYNGEE, per germline. Unmatched junction bases numbered 5, after V lost 3 bases and J lost 4 bases. The CDR3 has 14 amino acids. The CDR3 region is CASSATSVPDTQYF. CDR3 sequence (DNA): TGTGCCAGCAGCGCTACTAGCGTCCCAGATACGCAGTATTTT.

The sample holds many counts of this clonotype. The chain combines TRBV9 with TRBJ2-1; 10 bases are shared with TRBD2. The CDR3 totals 16 residues. Germline CDR1 is SGDLS and CDR2 is YYNGEE. Trimming removed 0 bases from V and 2 bases from J; junction bases left unmatched: 2. The DNA of the CDR3 is TGTGCCAGCAGCGTAGACCTAGCGGGAGCCTACAATGAGCAGTTCTTC. Amino acids: CASSVDLAGAYNEQFF.

This chain uses TRBV6-5 with TRBJ2-2; D is possibly TRBD1 (6 bases). Deletions cut 0 bases from V and 5 bases from J, with 13 bases between. The CDR3 loop spans 16 amino acids. Looked up from germline, CDR1 is MNHEY and CDR2 is SVGAGI. The CDR3 protein is CASSYSAGELTGELFF. The CDR3 DNA is TGTGCCAGCAGTTACTCGGCAGGGGAATTAACCGGGGAGCTGTTTTTT.

This clonotype was counted ten times or more. The genes are TRBV27 and TRBJ1-2; 9 nucleotides match TRBD1. Germline loops: CDR1 MNHEY, CDR2 SMNVEV (reference sequence). The V gene end was trimmed by 3 bases and the J gene end by 6 bases; junction bases not matched to a gene: 2. This CDR3 spans 13 amino acids. The CDR3 nucleotides are TGTGCCAGCAGTTTTTGGACAGGGGATGGCTACACCTTC. It yields the protein CASSFWTGDGYTF.

This clonotype was recorded at least ten times. The gene calls are TRBV28 and TRBJ2-7, with TRBD2 as a possible D gene (6 bases). The length of the CDR3 is 14 residues. V lost 3 bases and J 5 bases, leaving 14 bases between the germline ends. The germline V gene has CDR1 MDHEN and CDR2 SYDVKM. CDR3 loop: CASSFRGSSDEQYF. CDR3 coding DNA: TGTGCCAGCAGTTTCCGGGGGAGTTCTGACGAGCAGTACTTC.

This clonotype was observed at least ten times. V is TRBV10-3 and J is TRBJ2-7, with D perhaps TRBD2 (5 bases). V lost 4 bases and J lost 6, with 19 bases in between. The CDR3 extends over 15 amino acids. Looked up from germline, CDR1 is ENHRY and CDR2 is SYGVKD. As DNA, the CDR3 is TGTGCCATCAGTGGGATCAGCGGACCCTTTGCCGAGCAGTACTTC. Translation: CAISGISGPFAEQYF.

This clonotype was observed many times. This sequence joins TRBV27 and TRBJ1-3; a weak D match, TRBD1 (5 bases). CDR3 length equals 16 residues. V was clipped by 5 bases and J by 0 bases, with 14 bases between them. CDR1 and CDR2 (germline): MNHEY, SMNVEV (reference sequence). The CDR3 DNA is TGTGCCAGCAGTAGAGTCGGGGGGAGCTCTGGAAACACCATATATTTT. It specifies CASSRVGGSSGNTIYF.

This clonotype was picked up many times. This sequence joins TRBV5-1 and TRBJ2-1; TRBD2 might be the D (5 bases). From germline, CDR1 is SGHRS and CDR2 YFSETQ. V was cut by 0 bases and J by 4 bases, with 11 bases left in between. The CDR3 is 15 residues long. Here the CDR3 DNA reads TGCGCCAGCAGCTTGGGACTAAAACAATACAATGAGCAGTTCTTC. Protein product: CASSLGLKQYNEQFF.

The chain links TRBV5-1 to TRBJ2-1; 9 bases match TRBD2. The V gene's germline CDR1 is SGHRS and CDR2 YFSETQ. The CDR3 is 16 residues long. With 3 bases clipped from V and 9 bases from J, the junction kept 13 bases outside the gene matches. The CDR3 protein is CASSWGLAEGWGEQFF. DNA for the CDR3: TGCGCCAGCAGCTGGGGACTAGCCGAGGGTTGGGGTGAGCAGTTCTTC.

This clonotype was seen at least ten times. The rearrangement links TRBV6-5 to TRBJ2-1, with TRBD1 matching 7 bases. CDR3 length equals 14 residues. Germline lookup yields CDR1 MNHEY and CDR2 SVGAGI. V was clipped by 0 bases and J by 9 bases; unmatched bases: 5. The CDR3 nucleotides read TGTGCCAGCAGTTACTCTGAGGGGGCGTTTGAGCAGTTCTTC. The encoded protein is CASSYSEGAFEQFF.

J is TRBJ2-1 and V is TRBV29-1; 7 positions agree with TRBD1. Trimming cost V 3 bases and J 5 bases; bases outside gene matches: 7. There are 14 residues in the CDR3. The germline gives CDR1 SQVTM, CDR2 ANQGSEA. CDR3 sequence reads: CSVDRGLGNNEQFF. In nucleotides, the CDR3 is TGCAGCGTTGATAGGGGGCTAGGGAACAATGAGCAGTTCTTC.

This clonotype was seen a few times. V is TRBV20-1 and J is TRBJ1-2; D is unclear. Germline lookup yields CDR1 DFQATT and CDR2 SNEGSKA (reference sequence). CDR3 length equals 11 residues. The V end was cut by 0 bases, the J end by 7 bases, with 6 bases between. The CDR3 sequence is CSAREPSGYTF. The CDR3 region has the DNA TGCAGTGCTAGAGAACCGAGTGGCTACACCTTC.

This clonotype occurred many times. The chain combines TRBV7-9 with TRBJ2-7; 7 nucleotides line up with TRBD1. Germline V CDR1 and CDR2: SEHNR, FQNEAQ (reference sequence). The J segment lost 1 base and the V segment lost 5 bases, leaving 11 bases of the junction unmatched. CDR3 length equals 16 residues. CDR3 amino acids: CASSTGQAGPSYEQYF. As DNA, the CDR3 is TGTGCCAGCAGCACCGGACAGGCCGGGCCTTCCTACGAGCAGTACTTC.